This T cell receptor beta chain was identified during a study of blood T cell repertoires in COVID-19. Study summary: Donors in the United States, Italy and Spain gave samples during acute or convalescent COVID-19. T cells, B-cell-depleted T cells, or PBMCs supplied cDNA or gDNA.

As handled by the study authors: Reference gene primer amplification in the assay estimated nucleated cell counts. Assay used: immunoSEQ multiplex PCR; TCRdb lists only in-frame clones, some missing. For V, J and clone size, that table is used; D and trimming come from the DNA. Among around 200,000 clones, 83% were seen once, and the ten largest hold around 7.9%. This clone appeared once. Sequencing was done on a sample of peripheral blood. The sequence was collected from a man aged 40-49 years with active or convalescent COVID-19.

The CDR3 region is CASSFHNTEAFF. In DNA, the CDR3 is TGTGCCAGCAGCTTCCATAACACTGAAGCTTTCTTT. J is TRBJ1-1 and V is TRBV11-2; no firm D call. Germline V gene sequence: CDR1 SGHAT, CDR2 FQNNGV. This CDR3 comprises 12 residues. Trimming removed 3 bases from V and 2 bases from J, with 4 bases in between.